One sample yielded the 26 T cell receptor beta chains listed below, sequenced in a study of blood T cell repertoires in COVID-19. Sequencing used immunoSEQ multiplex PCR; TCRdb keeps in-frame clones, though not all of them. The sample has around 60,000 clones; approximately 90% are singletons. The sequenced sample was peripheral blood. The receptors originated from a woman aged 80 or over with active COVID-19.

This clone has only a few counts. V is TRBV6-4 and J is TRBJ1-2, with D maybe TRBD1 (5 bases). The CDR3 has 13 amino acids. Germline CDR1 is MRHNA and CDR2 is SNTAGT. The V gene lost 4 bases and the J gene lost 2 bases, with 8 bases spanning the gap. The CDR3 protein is CASSGTKNYGYTF. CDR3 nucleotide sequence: TGTGCCAGCAGTGGGACAAAAAACTATGGCTACACCTTC.

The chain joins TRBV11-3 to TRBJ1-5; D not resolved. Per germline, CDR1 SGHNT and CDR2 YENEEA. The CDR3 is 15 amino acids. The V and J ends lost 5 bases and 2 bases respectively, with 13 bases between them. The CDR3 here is CASSPVWGGNQPQHF. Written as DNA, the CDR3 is TGTGCCAGCAGCCCTGTCTGGGGAGGCAATCAGCCCCAGCATTTT.

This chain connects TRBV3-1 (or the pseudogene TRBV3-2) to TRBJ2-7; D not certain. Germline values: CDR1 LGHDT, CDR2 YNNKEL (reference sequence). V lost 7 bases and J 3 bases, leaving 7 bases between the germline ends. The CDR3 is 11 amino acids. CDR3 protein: CASTRGYEQYF. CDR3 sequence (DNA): TGTGCCAGCACTAGAGGCTACGAGCAGTACTTC.

The CDR3 is CASSLGDRGDTEAFF. The CDR3 DNA reads as TGTGCCAGCAGCTTAGGTGACAGGGGGGACACTGAAGCTTTCTTT. This chain connects TRBV7-9 to TRBJ1-1, with 9 positions matching TRBD1. From germline, CDR1 is SEHNR and CDR2 FQNEAQ (reference sequence). The CDR3 consists of 15 residues. V shed 1 base and J 3 bases; nucleotides not matched to a gene: 3.

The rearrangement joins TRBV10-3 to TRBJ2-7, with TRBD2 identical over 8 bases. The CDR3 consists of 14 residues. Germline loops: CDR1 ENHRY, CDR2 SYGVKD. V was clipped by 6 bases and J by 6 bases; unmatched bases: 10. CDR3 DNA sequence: TGTGCCATCAGGCCGGGACTAGGGGCTAGCGAGCAGTACTTC. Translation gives CAIRPGLGASEQYF.

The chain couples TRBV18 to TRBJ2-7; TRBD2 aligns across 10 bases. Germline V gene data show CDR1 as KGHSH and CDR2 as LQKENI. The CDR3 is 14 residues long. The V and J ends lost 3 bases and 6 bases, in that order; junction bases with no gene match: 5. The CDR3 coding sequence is TGTGCCAGCTCACCCGCTAGCGGGAGTATCGAGCAGTACTTC. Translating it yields CASSPASGSIEQYF.

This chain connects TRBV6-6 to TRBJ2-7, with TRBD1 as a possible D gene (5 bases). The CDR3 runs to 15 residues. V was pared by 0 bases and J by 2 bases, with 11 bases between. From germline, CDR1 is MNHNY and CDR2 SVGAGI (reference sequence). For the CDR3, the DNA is TGTGCCAGCAGTTACTCGCGTGGGGCCCCCTACGAGCAGTACTTC. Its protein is CASSYSRGAPYEQYF.

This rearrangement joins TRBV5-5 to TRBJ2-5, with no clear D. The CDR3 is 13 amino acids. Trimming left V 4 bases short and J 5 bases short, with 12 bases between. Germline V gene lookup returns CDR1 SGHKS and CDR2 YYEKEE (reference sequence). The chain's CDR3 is CASSPGSGETQYF. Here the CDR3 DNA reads TGTGCCAGCAGCCCCGGGTCTGGGGAGACCCAGTACTTC. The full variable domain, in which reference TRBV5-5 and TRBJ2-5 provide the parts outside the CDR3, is DAGVTQSPTHLIKTRGQQVTLRCSPISGHKSVSWYQQVLGQGPQFIFQYYEKEERGRGNFPDRFSARQFPNYSSELNVNALLLGDSALYLCASSPGSGETQYFGPGTRLLVL.

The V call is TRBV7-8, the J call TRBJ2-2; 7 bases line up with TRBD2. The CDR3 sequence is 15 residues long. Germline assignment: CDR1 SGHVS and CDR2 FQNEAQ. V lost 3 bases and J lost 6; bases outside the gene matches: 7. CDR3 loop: CASSFTRERSGELFF. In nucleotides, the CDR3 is TGTGCCAGCAGCTTCACGCGGGAGAGGTCCGGGGAGCTGTTTTTT.

CDR3 bases: TGTGCCAGTAAGAGAACCCAGAACACCGGGGAGCTGTTTTTT. Protein: CASKRTQNTGELFF. V gene TRBV19 combines with J gene TRBJ2-2; D call uncertain. CDR1 is LNHDA, CDR2 SQIVND, per germline (reference sequence). V was pared by 7 bases and J by 1 base, with 10 bases between. The CDR3 totals 14 residues.

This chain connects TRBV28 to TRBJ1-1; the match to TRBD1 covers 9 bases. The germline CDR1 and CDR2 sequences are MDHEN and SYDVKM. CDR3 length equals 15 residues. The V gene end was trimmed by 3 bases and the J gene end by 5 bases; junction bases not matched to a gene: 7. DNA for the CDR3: TGTGCCAGCAGTTTTGTTGGGACAGGGAAAACTGAAGCTTTCTTT. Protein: CASSFVGTGKTEAFF. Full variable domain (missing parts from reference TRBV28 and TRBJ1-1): DVKVTQSSRYLVKRTGEKVFLECVQDMDHENMFWYRQDPGLGLRLIYFSYDVKMKEKGDIPEGYSVSREKKERFSLILESASTNQTSMYLCASSFVGTGKTEAFFGQGTRLTVV.

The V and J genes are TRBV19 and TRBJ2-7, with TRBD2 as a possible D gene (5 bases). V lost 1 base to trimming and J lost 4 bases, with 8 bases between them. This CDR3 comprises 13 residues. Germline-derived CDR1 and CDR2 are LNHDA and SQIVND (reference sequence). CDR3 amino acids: CASSIGRGYEQYV. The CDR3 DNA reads TGTGCCAGTAGTATAGGAAGAGGGTACGAGCAGTACGTC.

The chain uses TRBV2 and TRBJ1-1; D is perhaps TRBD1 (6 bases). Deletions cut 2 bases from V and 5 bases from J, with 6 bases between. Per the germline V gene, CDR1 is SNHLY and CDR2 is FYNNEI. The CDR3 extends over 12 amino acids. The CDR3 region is CASSERGTEAFF. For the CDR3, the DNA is TGTGCCAGCAGTGAAAGGGGGACTGAAGCTTTCTTT.

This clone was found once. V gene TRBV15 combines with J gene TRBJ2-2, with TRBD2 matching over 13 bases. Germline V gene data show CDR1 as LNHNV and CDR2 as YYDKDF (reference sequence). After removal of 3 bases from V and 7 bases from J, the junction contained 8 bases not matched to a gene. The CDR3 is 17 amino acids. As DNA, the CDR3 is TGTGCCACCAGCAGTGGACTAGCGGGAGTTTCTTACGGGGAGCTGTTTTTT. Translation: CATSSGLAGVSYGELFF.

CDR3 nucleotides: TGTGCCAGCAGCTTACTTCTAGCCGGTAATGAAAAACTGTTTTTT. It codes for CASSLLLAGNEKLFF. The chain has TRBV7-9 and TRBJ1-4, with D hard to call. The V gene lost 2 bases and the J gene lost 4 bases, with 11 bases spanning the gap. Germline lookup yields CDR1 SEHNR and CDR2 FQNEAQ (reference sequence). The CDR3 has 15 residues.

CDR3 sequence: CAWSETGGASPLHF. CDR3 nucleotide sequence: TGTGCCTGGAGTGAAACAGGGGGAGCCTCACCCCTCCACTTT. The chain joins TRBV30 to TRBJ1-6; 8 bases map to TRBD1. V shed 1 base, J shed 10 bases, and the junction held 6 bases outside the gene matches. Per germline, CDR1 GTSNPN and CDR2 SVGIG (reference sequence). The CDR3 extends over 14 amino acids.

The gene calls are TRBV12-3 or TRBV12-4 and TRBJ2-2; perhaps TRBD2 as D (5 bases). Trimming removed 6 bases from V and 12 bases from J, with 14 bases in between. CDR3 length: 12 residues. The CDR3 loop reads CASRSSSRKLFF. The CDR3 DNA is TGTGCCAGCAGGTCTTCTAGCCGTAAGCTGTTTTTT.

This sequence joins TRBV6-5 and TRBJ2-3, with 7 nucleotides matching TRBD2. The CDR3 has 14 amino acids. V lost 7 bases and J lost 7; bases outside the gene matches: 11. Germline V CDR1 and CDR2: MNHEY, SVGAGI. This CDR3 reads CASNKRGAWNTQYF. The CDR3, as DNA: TGTGCCAGCAACAAGCGGGGAGCGTGGAATACGCAGTATTTT.

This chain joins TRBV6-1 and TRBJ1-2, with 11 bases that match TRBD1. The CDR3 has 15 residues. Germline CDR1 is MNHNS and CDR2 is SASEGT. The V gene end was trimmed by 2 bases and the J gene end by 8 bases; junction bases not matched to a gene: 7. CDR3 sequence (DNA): TGTGCCAGCAGTGAACAGGACAGGGGGCGTTTAGGCTACACCTTC. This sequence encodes CASSEQDRGRLGYTF.

CDR3 amino acids: CATSFGLGETQYF. The CDR3 coding sequence is TGTGCCACCAGTTTCGGACTAGGGGAGACCCAGTACTTC. This sequence joins TRBV24-1 and TRBJ2-5, with TRBD2 matching 7 bases. Germline assignment: CDR1 KGHDR and CDR2 SFDVKD. The J segment lost 5 bases and the V segment lost 6 bases, leaving 5 bases of the junction unmatched. This CDR3 is built from 13 residues.

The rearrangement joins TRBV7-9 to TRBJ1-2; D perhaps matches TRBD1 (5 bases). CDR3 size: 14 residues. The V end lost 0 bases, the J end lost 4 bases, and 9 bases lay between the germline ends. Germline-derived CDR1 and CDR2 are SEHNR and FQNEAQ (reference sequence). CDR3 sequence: CASSLATGGYGYTF. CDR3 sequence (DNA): TGTGCCAGCAGCTTAGCGACCGGGGGCTATGGCTACACCTTC.

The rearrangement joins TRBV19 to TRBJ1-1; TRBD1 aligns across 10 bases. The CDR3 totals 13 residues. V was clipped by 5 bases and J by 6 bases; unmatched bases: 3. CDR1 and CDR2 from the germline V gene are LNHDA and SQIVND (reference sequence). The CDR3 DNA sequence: TGTGCCAGTAGTCCAGACAGGGGGCCTGAAGCTTTCTTT. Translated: CASSPDRGPEAFF.

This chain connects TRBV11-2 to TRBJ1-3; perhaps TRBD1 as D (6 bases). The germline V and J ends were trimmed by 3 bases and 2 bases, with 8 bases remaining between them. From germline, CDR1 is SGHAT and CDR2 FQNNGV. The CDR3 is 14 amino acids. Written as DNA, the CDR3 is TGTGCCAGCAGCTTCGACAGGACTGGAAACACCATATATTTT. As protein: CASSFDRTGNTIYF.

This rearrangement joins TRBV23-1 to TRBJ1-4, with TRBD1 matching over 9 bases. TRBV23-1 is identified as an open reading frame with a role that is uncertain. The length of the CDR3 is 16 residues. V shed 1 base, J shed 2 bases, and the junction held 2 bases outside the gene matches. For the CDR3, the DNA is TGCGCCAGCAGTCAATACAGGGGGCGCACTAATGAAAAACTGTTTTTT. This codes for CASSQYRGRTNEKLFF.

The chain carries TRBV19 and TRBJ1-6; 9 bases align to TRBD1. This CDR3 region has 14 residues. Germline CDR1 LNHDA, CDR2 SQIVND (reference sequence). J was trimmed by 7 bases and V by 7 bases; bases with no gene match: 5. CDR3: CASKQGAENSPLHF. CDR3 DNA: TGTGCCAGTAAACAGGGGGCGGAGAATTCACCCCTCCACTTT.

The CDR3 protein is CASSWAFKPGQGDEKLFF. The CDR3 DNA reads TGTGCCAGCAGCTGGGCCTTTAAACCGGGACAGGGGGACGAAAAACTGTTTTTT. The chain couples TRBV7-9 to TRBJ1-4; TRBD1 matches 11 bases. This CDR3 is built from 18 residues. CDR1 is SEHNR, CDR2 FQNEAQ, per germline (reference sequence). Trimming took 4 bases from V and 8 from J; bases not matched to a gene: 15.